The next 14 T cell receptor beta chains were all read from a single sample in a study of cytomegalovirus exposure and HLA in healthy donors (dated by TCRdb to about 2017). The library was prepared using the immunoSEQ multiplex PCR assay. A mixture of 60 forward primers for TCR Vbeta segments and 13 reverse primers for TCR Jbeta segments was used in the multiplex PCR. TCRdb carries this immuneACCESS record with in-frame sequences only. Its versions omit some clonotypes, under half of them owing to an unresolved V gene in the studies checked, with the rest unexplained. Present in this sample are about 130,000 clones, roughly 80% of which were seen just once. In total, the top ten clones hold about 1.2% of the sample. Sequencing input: PBMCs. The source is a female donor in good health and CMV-seronegative.

This chain connects TRBV19 to TRBJ1-4; TRBD1 matches 10 bases. The CDR3 has 15 residues. V gave up 5 bases and J gave up 6 bases; unmatched junction bases: 6. The germline CDR1 and CDR2 sequences are LNHDA and SQIVND (reference sequence). The CDR3 sequence is CASSARTGGYEKLFF. In DNA form, the CDR3 reads TGTGCCAGTAGTGCCCGGACAGGGGGTTATGAAAAACTGTTTTTT.

This clone occurred a few times. J is TRBJ2-7 and V is TRBV5-1; 7 bases fit TRBD2. This CDR3 comprises 16 residues. Germline-derived CDR1 and CDR2 are SGHRS and YFSETQ. Trimming took 4 bases from V and 3 from J; bases not matched to a gene: 13. The CDR3 is CASSPGLPLLHYEQYF. CDR3 bases: TGCGCCAGCAGCCCGGGACTACCATTGCTCCACTACGAGCAGTACTTC. The full variable domain, rest sourced from reference TRBV5-1 and TRBJ2-7, is KAGVTQTPRYLIKTRGQQVTLSCSPISGHRSVSWYQQTPGQGLQFLFEYFSETQRNKGNFPGRFSGRQFSNSRSEMNVSTLELGDSALYLCASSPGLPLLHYEQYFGPGTRLTVT.

This clone was seen a handful of times. The chain uses TRBV5-1 and TRBJ1-6, with 8 nucleotides matching TRBD1. V was pared by 5 bases and J by 7 bases, with 11 bases of the junction left unmatched. The CDR3 length is 16 residues. Germline CDR1 and CDR2: SGHRS and YFSETQ. CDR3 sequence (DNA): TGCGCCAGCAGTCGACAGGGGCGACACGAAAATTCACCCCTCCACTTT. Protein: CASSRQGRHENSPLHF.

The chain couples TRBV10-3 to TRBJ2-5; 8 bases match TRBD2. The CDR3 has 15 residues. The V gene end was trimmed by 3 bases and the J gene end by 4 bases; junction bases not matched to a gene: 7. CDR1 ENHRY and CDR2 SYGVKD come from the germline V gene. The chain's CDR3 is CAISDPWLAGETQYF. CDR3 DNA: TGTGCCATCAGTGATCCGTGGCTAGCGGGAGAGACCCAGTACTTC.

The chain has TRBV5-4 and TRBJ2-7; 11 positions agree with TRBD2. CDR3 size: 15 residues. Germline V gene sequence: CDR1 SGHNT, CDR2 YYREEE (reference sequence). The ends lost 2 bases at V and 6 bases at J; junction bases unmatched: 7. Here the CDR3 reads CASSFRTSGLGEQYF. The CDR3 DNA is TGTGCCAGCAGCTTCCGGACTAGCGGGTTGGGCGAGCAGTACTTC.

The count of this clone is one. The V and J genes are TRBV9 and TRBJ2-3, with 9 positions matching TRBD2. The J segment lost 5 bases and the V segment lost 7 bases, leaving 11 bases of the junction unmatched. This CDR3 has 15 residues. CDR1 and CDR2 from the germline V gene are SGDLS and YYNGEE. The CDR3 DNA reads as TGTGCCAGCGCCAGGAATAGCGGGAGCGAAGATACGCAGTATTTT. This translates into CASARNSGSEDTQYF.

The rearrangement links TRBV27 to TRBJ2-3; 7 bases line up with TRBD2. CDR3 length: 15 amino acids. Germline V lookup: CDR1 MNHEY, CDR2 SMNVEV (reference sequence). V lost 2 bases, J lost 0 bases, and 2 bases stayed unmatched. The CDR3 nucleotides read TGTGCCAGCAGTTTAGGGACTACCAGCACAGATACGCAGTATTTT. It codes for CASSLGTTSTDTQYF.

The genes are TRBV18 and TRBJ2-1; 10 bases map to TRBD2. Germline V gives CDR1 KGHSH, CDR2 LQKENI. The V segment lost 1 base and the J segment 5 bases; nucleotides outside the gene matches: 5. CDR3 length equals 16 residues. The CDR3 nucleotides are TGTGCCAGCTCACCACGGACTAGCGGTCCGCACAATGAGCAGTTCTTC. Translated, it gives CASSPRTSGPHNEQFF.

Notes on this clone: At one boundary the junction diverges from the germline segment, which might be a read error. The V call is TRBV7-9, the J call TRBJ1-1; a possible D gene is TRBD1 (6 bases). CDR3 length: 15 residues. CDR1 SEHNR and CDR2 FQNEAQ come from the germline V gene (reference sequence). This CDR3 is CSSSSRGGANTEAFF. CDR3 DNA sequence: TGTTCCAGCAGCTCGCGGGGGGGGGCGAACACTGAAGCTTTCTTT.

The rearrangement uses TRBV7-2 and TRBJ2-5, with D unclear. CDR1 is SGHTA, CDR2 FQGNSA, per germline. This CDR3 has 14 amino acids. V lost 1 base and J 3 bases, leaving 9 bases between the germline ends. Here the CDR3 reads CASSLEVGKETQYF. The CDR3 DNA sequence: TGTGCCAGCAGCTTAGAGGTGGGCAAAGAGACCCAGTACTTC.

The gene calls are TRBV7-6 and TRBJ2-2; D is possibly TRBD2 (5 bases). Looked up from germline, CDR1 is SGHVS and CDR2 is FNYEAQ. Trimming took 3 bases from V and 5 from J, leaving 13 bases between them. The CDR3 consists of 15 residues. CDR3 DNA: TGTGCCAGCAGCTTTCCCCCCGAGGGAACCGGGGAGCTGTTTTTT. Its translation is CASSFPPEGTGELFF.

The chain combines TRBV7-9 with TRBJ1-5, with 9 bases that match TRBD1. The V gene's germline CDR1 is SEHNR and CDR2 FQNEAQ (reference sequence). The V and J ends lost 5 bases and 8 bases, in that order; junction bases with no gene match: 7. The CDR3 covers 14 residues. The CDR3 loop reads CASSPGQGMKPQHF. The CDR3 coding sequence is TGTGCCAGCAGCCCGGGACAGGGCATGAAGCCCCAGCATTTT.

The genes are TRBV4-1 and TRBJ1-2, with D unclear. The germline V gene encodes CDR1 MGHRA and CDR2 YSYEKL. V lost 1 base to trimming and J lost 5 bases, with 11 bases between them. The CDR3 has 14 amino acids. The CDR3 DNA sequence: TGCGCCAGCAGCCAAGTTCTAGCGGCATATGGCTACACCTTC. This codes for CASSQVLAAYGYTF.

The chain carries TRBV5-1 and TRBJ1-6; D gene uncertain. CDR3 length: 14 amino acids. The V gene's germline CDR1 is SGHRS and CDR2 YFSETQ. The V gene lost 4 bases and the J gene lost 5 bases, with 10 bases spanning the gap. The CDR3 protein is CASSIQSDNSPLHF. Here the CDR3 DNA reads TGCGCCAGCAGCATTCAGAGCGATAATTCACCCCTCCACTTT.